One and the same sample provided the 3 T cell receptor beta chains below, sequenced in a study of CD8 T cells in ankylosing spondylitis. TCRdb re-called the 5' RACE reads with MiXCR, one entry per CDR3 protein. The sample includes fewer than 250,000 distinct CDR3 sequences, roughly 24% of them seen just once. Sequencing input: blood, either unsorted or a sorted T cell fraction (not recorded which). These receptors came from a male donor with ankylosing spondylitis or in good health (not recorded which).

The chain uses TRBV29-1 and TRBJ2-7, with D unresolved. Germline CDR1 is SQVTM and CDR2 is ANQGSEA. The CDR3 runs 11 residues. V lost 2 bases and J 6 bases, leaving 8 bases between the germline ends. This CDR3 reads CSVEHLSEQYF. The CDR3 DNA sequence: TGCAGCGTTGAACATCTTTCCGAGCAGTACTTC.

This clonotype occurred many times. V gene TRBV27 combines with J gene TRBJ2-7, with TRBD1 matching 9 bases. V lost 9 bases to trimming and J lost 2 bases; unmatched junction nucleotides: 8. The CDR3 length is 14 residues. Germline V gene lookup returns CDR1 MNHEY and CDR2 SMNVEV (reference sequence). The CDR3 region has the DNA TGTGCCAGTTCGTTAACAGGGGGCCCCTACGAGCAGTACTTC. It specifies CASSLTGGPYEQYF.

V gene TRBV19 combines with J gene TRBJ1-2; 8 nucleotides match TRBD1. The CDR3 contains 15 residues. Looked up from germline, CDR1 is LNHDA and CDR2 is SQIVND (reference sequence). Trimming cost V 4 bases and J 3 bases; bases outside gene matches: 7. The CDR3 coding sequence is TGTGCCAGTAGTAACGGACAGGGCCCGGACTATGGCTACACCTTC. It translates to CASSNGQGPDYGYTF.